This TCR beta chain originates from a study of T cell responses to AZD1222 COVID-19 vaccine. For the study at large: Second-dose recipients at about 4 or about 12 weeks were treated as one pooled group.

Assay: immunoSEQ multiplex PCR; the TCRdb copy retains only in-frame clones and omits some. The sample holds under 150,000 clones, 90% to 95% seen once. The study, taken as a whole, reports: Repertoire sampling occurred only after the peak T cell response. In a largely white British group with more females than males, clonal diversity was possibly underestimated. After two AZD1222 doses, spike-specific TCR breadth and depth rose versus day 0.

V lost 4 bases and J lost 0, with 13 bases in between. Germline CDR1 reads SNHLY; CDR2 reads FYNNEI. This CDR3 spans 15 amino acids. As concerns this clone: As yet, its antigen is unknown.

This chain uses TRBV2 with TRBJ2-7; possible D gene TRBD1, 6 bases. Sequencing used peripheral blood, obtained on day 0 of AZD1222 vaccination. The TCR sequence derives from an adult in good health. CDR3 sequence reads: CASSVAAGASYEQYF. CDR3 in DNA: TGTGCCAGCAGTGTGGCTGCAGGGGCCTCCTACGAGCAGTACTTC.